Presented here are 2 T cell receptor beta chains from one specimen sequenced in a study of T cell responses to AZD1222 COVID-19 vaccine. Here immunoSEQ multiplex PCR was the method, and the copy in TCRdb shows in-frame clones only, minus some. The data hold about 120,000 clones, with more than 85% observed a single time. Sequenced material: peripheral blood, taken 28 days after the second AZD1222 dose. These receptors were taken from an adult who received the AZD1222 COVID-19 vaccine.

The rearrangement links TRBV7-2 to TRBJ1-2; TRBD1 is a possible D gene (6 bases). The V end was cut by 4 bases, the J end by 8 bases, with 11 bases between. Per germline, CDR1 SGHTA and CDR2 FQGNSA. The CDR3 is 12 residues long. This chain's CDR3 is CASSSWTDGYTF. CDR3 coding DNA: TGTGCCAGCAGCTCTTGGACAGACGGCTACACCTTC. The whole variable domain, filled in from reference TRBV7-2 and TRBJ1-2, reads GAGVSQSPSNKVTEKGKDVELRCDPISGHTALYWYRQSLGQGLEFLIYFQGNSAPDKSGLPSDRFSAERTGGSVSTLTIQRTQQEDSAVYLCASSSWTDGYTFGSGTRLTVV.

The rearrangement uses TRBV2 and TRBJ2-7, with TRBD1 matching 8 bases. The germline gives CDR1 SNHLY, CDR2 FYNNEI. The CDR3 is made up of 14 amino acids. V trimming: 5 bases; J trimming: 6 bases; junction bases outside the gene matches: 9. CDR3 loop: CASSTTNRGSEQYF. CDR3 DNA sequence: TGTGCCAGCAGTACTACTAACAGGGGGTCCGAGCAGTACTTC.